This TCR beta chain was documented in a study of T cell changes during pregnancy in multiple sclerosis. The germline CDR1 and CDR2 sequences are SNHLY and FYNNEI. V lost 4 bases to trimming and J lost 5 bases; unmatched junction nucleotides: 7. The CDR3 totals 14 residues. Sequencing was performed with immunoSEQ multiplex PCR; in TCRdb, only in-frame clones are kept and a portion is missing. The profile shows about 23,000 clones, around 89% of them singletons. The receptor comes from a female donor with multiple sclerosis, enrolled in a pregnancy study. This rearrangement joins TRBV2 to TRBJ1-1; 7 positions match TRBD1. The material was CD8+ T cells from peripheral blood mononuclear cells, obtained in the first trimester of pregnancy. In nucleotides, the CDR3 is TGTGCCAGCAGTGGAGGAAGGGGGCGAACTGAAGCTTTCTTT. Translated: CASSGGRGRTEAFF.